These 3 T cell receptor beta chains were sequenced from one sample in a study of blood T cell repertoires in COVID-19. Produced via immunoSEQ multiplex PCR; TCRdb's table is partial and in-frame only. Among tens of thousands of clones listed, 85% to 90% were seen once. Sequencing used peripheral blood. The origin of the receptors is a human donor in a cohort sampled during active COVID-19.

Written as DNA, the CDR3 is TGTGCCAGCAGCTACGGTGAAGCTTTCTTT. It yields the protein CASSYGEAFF. V and J are TRBV28 and TRBJ1-1; D remains unclear. The CDR3 totals 10 residues. V was cut by 6 bases and J by 7 bases, with 6 bases left in between. Germline V gene lookup returns CDR1 MDHEN and CDR2 SYDVKM.

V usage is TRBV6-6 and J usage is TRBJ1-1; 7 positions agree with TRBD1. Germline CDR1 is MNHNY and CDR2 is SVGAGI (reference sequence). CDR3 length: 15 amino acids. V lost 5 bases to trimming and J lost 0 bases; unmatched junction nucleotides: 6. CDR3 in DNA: TGTGCCAGCAGTACCCAGGACAGGATGAACACTGAAGCTTTCTTT. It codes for CASSTQDRMNTEAFF.

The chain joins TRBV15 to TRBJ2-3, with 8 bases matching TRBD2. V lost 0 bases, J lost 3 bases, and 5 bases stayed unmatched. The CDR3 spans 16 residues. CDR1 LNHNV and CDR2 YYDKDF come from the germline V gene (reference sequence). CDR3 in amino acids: CATSRDLSSGTDTQYF. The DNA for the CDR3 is TGTGCCACCAGCAGAGATTTGTCTAGCGGGACAGATACGCAGTATTTT.